These 22 T cell receptor beta chains were all obtained from the same sample, sequenced in a study of cytomegalovirus exposure and HLA in healthy donors (TCRdb year 2017). Library construction relied on the immunoSEQ multiplex PCR assay. As stored in TCRdb, this immuneACCESS dataset retains in-frame rearrangements with V and J assigned. A fraction of the clones does not appear; measured against another copy, unresolved V genes explain less than half of the discrepancy, and the remainder lacks a known reason. This sample is represented by some 170,000 clones; roughly 80% of them were singletons. Of the sample, about 9.4% is held by the ten largest clones. What was sequenced was PBMCs. The origin of the receptors is a man aged 25-45 years in good health and CMV-seropositive.

The chain combines TRBV6-6 with TRBJ1-3; 9 bases align to TRBD1. V was pared by 6 bases and J by 0 bases, with 6 bases of the junction left unmatched. Germline V gene data show CDR1 as MNHNY and CDR2 as SVGAGI (reference sequence). The CDR3 has 16 amino acids. CDR3 amino acids: CASRPRTGASGNTIYF. CDR3 bases: TGTGCCAGCAGACCTAGGACAGGGGCCTCTGGAAACACCATATATTTT.

The chain combines TRBV2 with TRBJ1-1; no clear D. The germline V and J ends were trimmed by 8 bases and 1 base, with 8 bases remaining between them. This CDR3 spans 12 amino acids. From germline, CDR1 is SNHLY and CDR2 FYNNEI. The CDR3 DNA sequence: TGTGCCAGCGTCAGCGAGAACACTGAAGCTTTCTTT. This sequence encodes CASVSENTEAFF.

The chain employs TRBV7-3 and TRBJ2-1, with D possibly TRBD1 on 6 matching bases. V lost 2 bases and J lost 4, with 12 bases in between. In germline, CDR1 is SGHTA, CDR2 FQGTGA. CDR3 size: 15 residues. The CDR3, as DNA: TGTGCCAGCAGCTTATCCGGGACACTTTACAATGAGCAGTTCTTC. Amino acid sequence: CASSLSGTLYNEQFF.

The V gene is TRBV7-6, the J gene TRBJ2-3; 8 bases fit TRBD2. CDR3 size: 17 residues. Unmatched junction bases numbered 12, after V lost 1 base and J lost 6 bases. Germline loops: CDR1 SGHVS, CDR2 FNYEAQ. The CDR3 DNA reads as TGTGCCAGCAGCTTAGAGCTCGGGGGGGCCTTTCAGGATACGCAGTATTTT. It specifies CASSLELGGAFQDTQYF.

The V gene is TRBV4-3, the J gene TRBJ1-2; 7 bases are a match to TRBD1. The CDR3 has 15 residues. Trimming at V came to 3 bases and at J to 6 bases, leaving 10 bases not matched to a gene. Germline-derived CDR1 and CDR2 are LGHNA and YSLEER. CDR3 DNA sequence: TGCGCCAGCAGCCAGGAACTACAGGGGTGGGATGGCTACACCTTC. Encoded protein: CASSQELQGWDGYTF.

This clone was seen once. J is TRBJ2-4 and V is TRBV6-1, with a weak D call TRBD2 (6 bases). CDR1 is MNHNS and CDR2 is SASEGT in the germline V gene. V gave up 1 base and J gave up 8 bases, with 12 bases separating them. The CDR3 sequence is 14 residues long. CDR3 protein: CASSEVGSGDIQYF. The DNA of the CDR3 is TGTGCCAGCAGTGAAGTTGGCTCGGGAGACATTCAGTACTTC.

This chain links TRBV4-3 with TRBJ2-2; 8 nucleotides agree with TRBD1. Germline lookup yields CDR1 LGHNA and CDR2 YSLEER. V dropped 1 base and J dropped 6; count of bases not matched to a gene: 7. This CDR3 is built from 16 residues. The chain's CDR3 is CASSQGGQGLAGELFF. CDR3 nucleotides: TGCGCCAGCAGCCAAGGCGGACAGGGTCTCGCCGGGGAGCTGTTTTTT.

The chain couples TRBV30 to TRBJ1-2, with 12 bases identical to TRBD1. The CDR3 spans 17 residues. The V segment lost 4 bases and the J segment 8 bases; nucleotides outside the gene matches: 17. From germline, CDR1 is GTSNPN and CDR2 SVGIG (reference sequence). This CDR3 is CAWILPAGQGAREGYTF. In DNA form, the CDR3 reads TGTGCCTGGATCCTGCCCGCGGGACAGGGGGCCCGGGAAGGCTACACCTTC.

The count of this clone is one. CDR3 nucleotide sequence: TGTGCCAGCAGTTTATGGAGGAGCGGGGCTTTCTTT. Its translation is CASSLWRSGAFF. The J gene is TRBJ1-1, the V gene TRBV28; D remains unclear. This CDR3 has 12 amino acids. V was clipped by 0 bases and J by 11 bases, with 10 bases between them. The germline V gene has CDR1 MDHEN and CDR2 SYDVKM.

This clone was picked up one time. The chain recombines TRBV2 with TRBJ2-7; TRBD2 agrees at 10 bases. V trimming: 4 bases; J trimming: 2 bases; junction bases outside the gene matches: 11. Germline V lookup: CDR1 SNHLY, CDR2 FYNNEI. There are 17 residues in the CDR3. The CDR3 region is CASSGPSGSSLTYEQYF. In nucleotides, the CDR3 is TGTGCCAGCAGTGGCCCTAGCGGGAGTTCCCTGACCTACGAGCAGTACTTC.

This clone has just one count. V gene TRBV21-1 combines with J gene TRBJ2-7; the tabulated D call, TRBD1, remains unverified against the DNA. TRBV21-1 is an annotated pseudogene. The CDR3 has 16 residues. DNA of the CDR3: TGTGCCAGCAGCCCTAGACTGGACAGGGGGCCATACGAGCAGTACTTC. Protein product: CASSPRLDRGPYEQYF.

The chain employs TRBV18 and TRBJ2-1; TRBD1 is a possible D gene (6 bases). The germline gives CDR1 KGHSH, CDR2 LQKENI. This CDR3 is built from 16 residues. The V gene lost 4 bases and the J gene lost 4 bases, with 17 bases spanning the gap. This CDR3 reads CASSLTETGIYNEQFF. CDR3 in DNA: TGTGCCAGCTCACTCACGGAGACAGGCATTTACAATGAGCAGTTCTTC. Full variable domain (outside the CDR3, taken from reference TRBV18 and TRBJ2-1): NAGVMQNPRHLVRRRGQEARLRCSPMKGHSHVYWYRQLPEEGLKFMVYLQKENIIDESGMPKERFSAEFPKEGPSILRIQQVVRGDSAAYFCASSLTETGIYNEQFFGPGTRLTVL.

The V gene is TRBV9, the J gene TRBJ2-1; TRBD2 aligns across 8 bases. Losses at the gene ends were 6 bases for V and 0 bases for J; bases not matched to a gene: 2. CDR1 and CDR2 (germline): SGDLS, YYNGEE. The CDR3 runs 14 residues. The CDR3 loop is CASTGTSSYNEQFF. DNA of the CDR3: TGTGCCAGCACCGGGACTAGCTCCTACAATGAGCAGTTCTTC. The complete variable domain, with remaining parts taken from reference TRBV9 and TRBJ2-1, reads DSGVTQTPKHLITATGQRVTLRCSPRSGDLSVYWYQQSLDQGLQFLIQYYNGEERAKGNILERFSAQQFPDLHSELNLSSLELGDSALYFCASTGTSSYNEQFFGPGTRLTVL.

CDR3 sequence: CASSSHRDSGELFF. The CDR3 DNA reads TGCGCCAGCAGCTCCCACAGGGATTCGGGGGAGCTGTTTTTT. This rearrangement joins TRBV5-1 to TRBJ2-2; D may be TRBD1 (6 bases). CDR1 is SGHRS, CDR2 YFSETQ, per germline. V was pared by 3 bases and J by 8 bases, with 14 bases between. This CDR3 is built from 14 residues.

This clone was seen more than once but under ten times. In nucleotides, the CDR3 is TGTGCCAGCAGCTTAGGCGGCAGGACAACCTACGAGCAGTACTTC. This codes for CASSLGGRTTYEQYF. The rearrangement joins TRBV7-9 to TRBJ2-7; possibly TRBD1 for D (5 bases). Germline lookup yields CDR1 SEHNR and CDR2 FQNEAQ (reference sequence). The CDR3 runs to 15 residues. V dropped 1 base and J dropped 2 bases, with 12 bases sitting between them.

The chain uses TRBV6-5 and TRBJ2-5, with 13 positions matching TRBD2. This CDR3 comprises 15 residues. Germline lookup yields CDR1 MNHEY and CDR2 SVGAGI. V was pared by 6 bases and J by 5 bases, with 6 bases of the junction left unmatched. Written as DNA, the CDR3 is TGTGCCAGCAGCGGACTAGCGGGAGCGGCGGAGACCCAGTACTTC. This translates into CASSGLAGAAETQYF.

Turning to this clone: Compared with germline, one end of the junction differs, possibly owing to a read error. The CDR3 spells CASSQVGQDNFGYTF. DNA of the CDR3: TGTGCCAGCAGCCAAGTGGGGCAGGACAACTTTGGCTACACCTTC. The chain uses TRBV14 and TRBJ1-2; tentatively, D is TRBD1 (5 bases). Germline CDR1 reads SGHDN; CDR2 reads FVKESK. This CDR3 is built from 15 residues.

V usage is TRBV7-3 and J usage is TRBJ2-5, with D tentatively TRBD2 (6 bases). This CDR3 spans 15 amino acids. Germline V lookup: CDR1 SGHTA, CDR2 FQGTGA. V gave up 1 base and J gave up 1 base, with 10 bases separating them. The CDR3 DNA is TGTGCCAGCAGCTTAAGCGGGGCCGCCCAAGAGACCCAGTACTTC. Its protein is CASSLSGAAQETQYF.

The gene calls are TRBV7-9 and TRBJ2-3; maybe TRBD2 (7 bases). CDR3 size: 15 residues. Trimming removed 5 bases at V and 2 bases at J, with 14 bases between. Looked up from germline, CDR1 is SEHNR and CDR2 is FQNEAQ (reference sequence). This CDR3 reads CASSRGGGYTDTQYF. The CDR3 DNA reads TGTGCCAGCAGCCGGGGCGGGGGCTACACAGATACGCAGTATTTT.

V usage is TRBV19 and J usage is TRBJ1-5; D is perhaps TRBD1 (6 bases). V lost 6 bases to trimming and J lost 0 bases, with 12 bases between them. CDR1 LNHDA and CDR2 SQIVND come from the germline V gene (reference sequence). The CDR3 is 15 amino acids. CDR3 loop: CASSRIQGSNQPQHF. The CDR3, as DNA: TGTGCCAGTAGCCGGATACAGGGTAGCAATCAGCCCCAGCATTTT.

This clone was seen only once. The chain couples TRBV12-5 to TRBJ2-1; perhaps TRBD1 as D (6 bases). This CDR3 comprises 13 residues. Germline assignment: CDR1 LGHNT and CDR2 FRNRAP. The germline V and J ends were trimmed by 6 bases and 8 bases, with 14 bases remaining between them. The CDR3 sequence: CASGRGPEDEQFF. DNA for the CDR3: TGTGCTAGTGGCAGGGGCCCAGAAGATGAGCAGTTCTTC.

The chain is built from TRBV27 and TRBJ2-1, with a tentative D call TRBD2 (5 bases). This CDR3 region has 17 residues. Trimming removed 0 bases from V and 0 bases from J, with 12 bases in between. Germline lookup yields CDR1 MNHEY and CDR2 SMNVEV (reference sequence). This chain's CDR3 is CASSLSRDDRSYNEQFF. The CDR3 region has the DNA TGTGCCAGCAGTTTATCGAGGGATGACCGCTCCTACAATGAGCAGTTCTTC.